This T cell receptor beta chain was identified in a study of OX40 agonist ivuxolimab in advanced cancers. Study summary: Administration of intravenous ivuxolimab to patients occurred every 2 weeks at 0.01 to 10 mg/kg. Prior anti-PD-1, anti-PD-L1 or anti-CTLA-4 therapy did not bar entry, and approximately 43% had some.

As for this clone: Antigen: not known.

This table comes from immunoSEQ multiplex PCR, and its TCRdb copy is limited to in-frame clones, with some not included. The repertoire has more than 85,000 clones, 87% of them found once; the top ten carry approximately 0.5%. Study findings and constraints: Specificity for antigen went undetermined in the expanded peripheral T cells.

Germline V gene lookup returns CDR1 KGHSH and CDR2 LQKENI. V was pared by 3 bases and J by 5 bases, with 16 bases between. The CDR3 covers 16 residues. This receptor was obtained from an adult with an advanced solid tumor such as melanoma, head and neck, liver or kidney cancer. This sequence joins TRBV18 and TRBJ2-2, with D hard to call. The material sequenced was CD4+ or CD8+ T cells sorted from blood, taken in a trial of the OX40 agonist ivuxolimab. The CDR3 region has the DNA TGTGCCAGCTCACCGAGAACCCTCACAGTAACCGGGGAGCTGTTTTTT. Protein product: CASSPRTLTVTGELFF.